A selection of T cell receptor beta chains follows, all from one sample in a study of blood T cell repertoires in COVID-19. The assay was immunoSEQ multiplex PCR, and TCRdb's table has in-frame clones only and misses some. Of roughly 180,000 clones detected, roughly 83% appear once; the ten largest clones hold 3.5% to 5%. What was sequenced was PBMCs or T cells enriched from blood (not recorded which). The receptor set was obtained from a woman aged 50 to 60 who had recovered from COVID-19. The conserved cysteine and the conserved F or W are not part of the CDR3 here. Fields, in order: V gene, D gene, clone size, CDR3 protein. The D gene is left open where the match is weak. The size entry is marked missing in some rows and otherwise reads once, few, many or a size class.

V gene: TRBV29-1; D gene: TRBD1; clone size: -; CDR3 protein: SGLTGVNTGELF
V gene: TRBV30; D gene: TRBD1; clone size: -; CDR3 protein: AWSPSTGGGYGYT
V gene: TRBV4-1; D gene: -; clone size: -; CDR3 protein: ASSLLSGVVVDTQY
V gene: TRBV9; D gene: -; clone size: few; CDR3 protein: ASSEHKLFSNYGYT
V gene: TRBV27; D gene: -; clone size: -; CDR3 protein: ASSLGLATDTQY
V gene: TRBV6-5; D gene: -; clone size: once; CDR3 protein: ASRVQGQTYYT
V gene: TRBV5-8; D gene: -; clone size: -; CDR3 protein: ASSLWVGTSTDTQY
V gene: TRBV5-4; D gene: TRBD2; clone size: -; CDR3 protein: ASSYPGLAGYGGELF
V gene: TRBV28; D gene: -; clone size: -; CDR3 protein: ASRTAPSAYGYT
V gene: TRBV12-5; D gene: -; clone size: -; CDR3 protein: ASGLVQGDSGNTIY
V gene: TRBV24-1; D gene: -; clone size: few; CDR3 protein: ATSDSFRDYGYT
V gene: TRBV5-1; D gene: TRBD2; clone size: -; CDR3 protein: ASSWTPSGASYNEQF
V gene: TRBV6-5; D gene: -; clone size: -; CDR3 protein: ASSAPTGYYGYT
V gene: TRBV28; D gene: TRBD1; clone size: few; CDR3 protein: ASSSTGRETQY
V gene: TRBV7-9; D gene: TRBD1; clone size: -; CDR3 protein: ASSLMRGHEKLF
V gene: TRBV10-2; D gene: -; clone size: -; CDR3 protein: ASSSQGYEQF
V gene: TRBV11-2; D gene: -; clone size: -; CDR3 protein: ASTSGQIETQY
V gene: TRBV12-3/TRBV12-4; D gene: -; clone size: -; CDR3 protein: ASSFGSNTQY
V gene: TRBV5-1; D gene: -; clone size: -; CDR3 protein: ASSFGTPGNTIY
V gene: TRBV18; D gene: -; clone size: many; CDR3 protein: ASSLGQQETQY
V gene: TRBV27; D gene: TRBD1; clone size: -; CDR3 protein: ASSSKEGAGTEAF
V gene: TRBV28; D gene: -; clone size: -; CDR3 protein: ASFGDSYNEQF
V gene: TRBV24-1; D gene: TRBD2; clone size: -; CDR3 protein: ATSVRPAGTYNEQF
V gene: TRBV13; D gene: -; clone size: -; CDR3 protein: ASSQGVRSSPLH
V gene: TRBV7-9; D gene: -; clone size: -; CDR3 protein: ASSLEAGYAGNTIY
V gene: TRBV3-1/TRBV3-2; D gene: -; clone size: -; CDR3 protein: ASSQGWTEGPQY
V gene: TRBV9; D gene: -; clone size: -; CDR3 protein: ASSPPKGGTTNEKLF
V gene: TRBV3-1/TRBV3-2; D gene: -; clone size: -; CDR3 protein: ASSQGARGYT
V gene: TRBV7-9; D gene: TRBD2; clone size: -; CDR3 protein: ASSLVVAGVGTGELF
V gene: TRBV27; D gene: -; clone size: -; CDR3 protein: ASSPTGVTGELF
V gene: TRBV11-3; D gene: -; clone size: -; CDR3 protein: ASRPGGSGNTIY
V gene: TRBV29-1; D gene: TRBD1; clone size: -; CDR3 protein: SVVFRGLTNTEAF
V gene: TRBV7-2; D gene: -; clone size: -; CDR3 protein: ASSPARRANEKLF
V gene: TRBV27; D gene: -; clone size: -; CDR3 protein: ATQRGNTEAF
V gene: TRBV11-2; D gene: -; clone size: -; CDR3 protein: ASSFATAIETQY
V gene: TRBV6-5; D gene: TRBD1; clone size: once; CDR3 protein: ASRRPGQGDQPQH
V gene: TRBV4-1; D gene: TRBD1; clone size: few; CDR3 protein: ASSQDLRGQN
V gene: TRBV5-1; D gene: TRBD2; clone size: -; CDR3 protein: ASSLGLAGVRADTQY
V gene: TRBV27; D gene: -; clone size: -; CDR3 protein: ASSHSNQPQH
V gene: TRBV19; D gene: -; clone size: -; CDR3 protein: ASSTQSTGRRLF
V gene: TRBV7-2; D gene: -; clone size: -; CDR3 protein: ASSLVGGAGQPQH
V gene: TRBV5-5; D gene: -; clone size: -; CDR3 protein: ASTTQAWGGYT
V gene: TRBV4-3; D gene: TRBD2; clone size: -; CDR3 protein: ASSQEKGVGSGRPGDTQY
V gene: TRBV18; D gene: TRBD1; clone size: -; CDR3 protein: ASSRGQGGTEAF
V gene: TRBV27; D gene: TRBD1; clone size: -; CDR3 protein: ASSSRQGGPVDEKLF
V gene: TRBV5-1; D gene: TRBD1; clone size: -; CDR3 protein: ASSFKAGGTGELF
V gene: TRBV11-3; D gene: TRBD2; clone size: -; CDR3 protein: ASSFGQQSGSSYNEQF
V gene: TRBV6-5; D gene: -; clone size: -; CDR3 protein: ASSPQGFDGYT
V gene: TRBV9; D gene: -; clone size: -; CDR3 protein: ASSIGLSTSSGNTIY
V gene: TRBV5-1; D gene: -; clone size: -; CDR3 protein: ASSLVGTEAF
V gene: TRBV18; D gene: -; clone size: once; CDR3 protein: ASSPREGTDTQY
V gene: TRBV6-5; D gene: TRBD1; clone size: -; CDR3 protein: ASRRGQGGETQY
V gene: TRBV2; D gene: TRBD2; clone size: once; CDR3 protein: ASRAGGAYNEQF
V gene: TRBV4-1; D gene: TRBD1; clone size: -; CDR3 protein: ASSPDRGLTNEKLF
V gene: TRBV12-3/TRBV12-4; D gene: -; clone size: -; CDR3 protein: ASTQGGETQY
V gene: TRBV5-1; D gene: TRBD1; clone size: -; CDR3 protein: ASSFPPGTANTEAF
V gene: TRBV6-5; D gene: TRBD1; clone size: -; CDR3 protein: ASRGQGSTGELF
V gene: TRBV7-9; D gene: -; clone size: -; CDR3 protein: ASPGGGYNSPLH